These T cell receptor beta chains were read from a single sample in a study of vaccination effects on CD4 cells after COVID-19. Some clones are missing from TCRdb's copy, which holds only in-frame ones; the method was immunoSEQ multiplex PCR. This sample has 55,000 to 90,000 clones, with around 70% found just once. These TCRs' antigens remain unknown. The sequencing used CD4+ T cells from PBMCs cultured with HIV peptides, collected before COVID-19 vaccination. The receptors come from a human donor who had a prior SARS-CoV-2 infection. The CDR3 runs from the conserved cysteine through the conserved F or W. D genes are given only for firm matches. Size is stated for part of the rows, as once, few or many counts, or as a class when the clone is expanded.

>NA|NA|14|TRBV19|TRBJ1-1
CASSVGYGDTEAFF
TGTGCCAGTAGTGTGGGTTATGGCGACACTGAAGCTTTCTTT
>NA|NA|12|TRBV12-3/TRBV12-4|TRBJ1-6
CASSRPLSPLHF
TGTGCCAGCAGCCGACCTTTATCACCCCTCCACTTT
>NA|NA|13|TRBV20-1|TRBJ2-3
CSASTGTTDTQYF
TGCAGTGCTAGTACGGGGACCACAGATACGCAGTATTTT
>NA|NA|18|TRBV21-1|TRBJ2-1
CASSTPGAGGPDQDEQFF
TGTGCCAGCAGCACCCCCGGCGCGGGAGGGCCGGATCAAGATGAGCAGTTCTTC
>NA|NA|16|TRBV19|TRBJ2-1
CASSHIGGGEYNEQFF
TGTGCCAGTAGTCATATAGGGGGCGGGGAATACAATGAGCAGTTCTTC
>NA|NA|15|TRBV11-3|TRBJ2-7
CASSPTGLDTYEQYF
TGTGCCAGCAGCCCCACGGGACTTGATACCTACGAGCAGTACTTC
>few|TRBD2|15|TRBV11-3|TRBJ2-3
CASSLAGVSTDTQYF
TGTGCCAGCAGTCTAGCGGGAGTGAGCACAGATACGCAGTATTTT
>NA|NA|16|TRBV5-5|TRBJ2-5
CASSLAPTRGTETQYF
TGTGCCAGCAGCTTGGCCCCGACCAGGGGAACGGAGACCCAGTACTTC
>NA|TRBD1|17|TRBV18|TRBJ2-2
CASSPLKQGSNTGELFF
TGTGCCAGCTCACCACTCAAACAGGGGAGTAACACCGGGGAGCTGTTTTTT
>NA|NA|13|TRBV11-3|TRBJ2-7
CASSLVRDYEQYF
TGTGCCAGCAGCTTAGTCCGAGACTACGAGCAGTACTTC
>NA|NA|13|TRBV6-5|TRBJ2-2
CASRTSNTGELFF
TGTGCCAGCAGGACTTCGAACACCGGGGAGCTGTTTTTT
>NA|TRBD1|13|TRBV19|TRBJ2-7
CASSTHRGAEQYF
TGTGCCAGTAGTACCCACAGGGGGGCCGAGCAGTACTTC
>NA|NA|15|TRBV7-9|TRBJ2-6
CASSIHPLGANVLTF
TGTGCCAGCAGCATACATCCCCTTGGGGCCAACGTCCTGACTTTC
>NA|NA|15|TRBV5-1|TRBJ2-7
CASSLGGDPSYEQYF
TGCGCCAGCAGCTTGGGCGGGGATCCATCCTACGAGCAGTACTTC
>NA|TRBD1|17|TRBV3-1/TRBV3-2|TRBJ1-1
CASSPRQGNIGNTEAFF
TGTGCCAGCAGCCCCCGACAGGGGAACATCGGGAACACTGAAGCTTTCTTT
>NA|TRBD2|16|TRBV2|TRBJ2-1
CASSFWAGGLNNEQFF
TGTGCCAGCAGTTTCTGGGCGGGGGGCCTAAACAATGAGCAGTTCTTC
>NA|TRBD1|18|TRBV19|TRBJ2-3
CASSIETGTGTSTDTQYF
TGTGCCAGTAGTATAGAGACCGGGACAGGGACTAGCACAGATACGCAGTATTTT
>NA|NA|15|TRBV7-6|TRBJ2-6
CASSLVGTGANVLTF
TGTGCCAGCAGCTTAGTAGGGACTGGGGCCAACGTCCTGACTTTC